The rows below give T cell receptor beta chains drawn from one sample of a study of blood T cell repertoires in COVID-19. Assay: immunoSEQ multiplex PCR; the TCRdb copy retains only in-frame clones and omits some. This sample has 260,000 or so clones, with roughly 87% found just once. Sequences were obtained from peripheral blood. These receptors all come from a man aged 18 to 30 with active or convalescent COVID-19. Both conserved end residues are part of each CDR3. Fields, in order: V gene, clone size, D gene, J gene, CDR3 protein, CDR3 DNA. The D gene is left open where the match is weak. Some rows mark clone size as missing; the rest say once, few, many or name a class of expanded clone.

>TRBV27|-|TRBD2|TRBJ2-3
CASSLWSGGAGTDTQYF
TGTGCCAGCAGTTTATGGAGCGGGGGGGCTGGCACAGATACGCAGTATTTT
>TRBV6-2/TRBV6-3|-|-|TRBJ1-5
CASSPDIQPQHF
TGTGCCAGCAGTCCGGACATTCAGCCCCAGCATTTT
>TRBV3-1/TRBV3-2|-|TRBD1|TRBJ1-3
CASTGTGNGFSGNTIYF
TGTGCCAGCACCGGGACAGGCAACGGTTTCTCTGGAAACACCATATATTTT
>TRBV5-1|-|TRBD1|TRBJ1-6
CASSGGQGALSPLHF
TGCGCCAGCAGCGGGGGACAGGGGGCGCTTTCACCCCTCCACTTT
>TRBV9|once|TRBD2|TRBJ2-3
CASSPAGGSTDTQYF
TGTGCCAGCAGCCCAGCGGGGGGTAGCACAGATACGCAGTATTTT
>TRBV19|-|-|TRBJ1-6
CASSILGRTNSPLHF
TGTGCCAGTAGTATATTAGGGAGGACGAATTCACCCCTCCACTTT
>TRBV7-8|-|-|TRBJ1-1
CASQMGGVGTEAFF
TGTGCCAGCCAAATGGGCGGGGTTGGGACTGAAGCTTTCTTT
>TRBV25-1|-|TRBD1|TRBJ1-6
CASRPQGGSYNSPLHF
TGTGCCAGCAGACCACAGGGGGGATCCTATAATTCACCCCTCCACTTT
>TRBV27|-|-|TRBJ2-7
CATSPGGPYEQYF
TGTGCCACCTCCCCGGGGGGCCCCTACGAGCAGTACTTC
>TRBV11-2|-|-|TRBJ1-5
CASSSGEYQPQHF
TGTGCCAGCAGCTCCGGGGAGTATCAGCCCCAGCATTTT
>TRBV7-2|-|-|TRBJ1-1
CASTVGLGRNTEAFF
TGTGCCAGCACCGTAGGCTTGGGCCGGAACACTGAAGCTTTCTTT
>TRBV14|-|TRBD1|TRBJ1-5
CASSQGLTGHLKGNQPQHF
TGTGCCAGCAGCCAAGGTTTGACAGGGCACCTAAAGGGCAATCAGCCCCAGCATTTT
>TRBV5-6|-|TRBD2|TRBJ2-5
CASSSLAGSDQETQYF
TGTGCCAGCAGCTCACTAGCGGGGTCAGACCAAGAGACCCAGTACTTC
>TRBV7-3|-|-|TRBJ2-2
CASSGPHRDSFRGGELFF
TGTGCCAGCAGCGGTCCCCATAGGGATAGTTTTCGGGGCGGGGAGCTGTTTTTT
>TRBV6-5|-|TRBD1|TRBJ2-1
CASSPGTAYNEQFF
TGTGCCAGCAGTCCCGGGACAGCCTACAATGAGCAGTTCTTC
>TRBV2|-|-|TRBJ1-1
CASRLGAWTEAFF
TGTGCCAGCAGACTGGGGGCCTGGACTGAAGCTTTCTTT
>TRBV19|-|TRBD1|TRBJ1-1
CASRLPRLGQGIADTEAFF
TGTGCCAGTAGATTACCCCGCCTGGGACAGGGGATTGCGGACACTGAAGCTTTCTTT
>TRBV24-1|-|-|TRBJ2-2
CATSEGSLGTGELFF
TGTGCCACCAGTGAGGGCAGTTTGGGTACCGGGGAGCTGTTTTTT
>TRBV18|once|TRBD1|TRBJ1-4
CASSLTGGPNEKLFF
TGTGCCAGCTCGCTAACAGGGGGGCCTAATGAAAAACTGTTTTTT
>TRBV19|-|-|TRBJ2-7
CASSIDGWGHPYF
TGTGCCAGTAGTATAGATGGGTGGGGACATCCGTACTTC
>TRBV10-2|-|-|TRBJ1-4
CASSSAGENEKLFF
TGCGCCAGCAGTTCGGCAGGGGAAAATGAAAAACTGTTTTTT
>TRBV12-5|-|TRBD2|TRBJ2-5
CASGSSGLARETQYF
TGTGCTAGTGGTTCCTCGGGACTAGCGAGAGAGACCCAGTACTTC
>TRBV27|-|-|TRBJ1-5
CASSPIGEGNQPQHF
TGTGCCAGCAGTCCCATCGGGGAGGGCAATCAGCCCCAGCATTTT
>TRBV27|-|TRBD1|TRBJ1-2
CASSSAPGQGVNYGYTF
TGTGCCAGCAGTTCGGCGCCTGGACAGGGAGTTAACTATGGCTACACCTTC
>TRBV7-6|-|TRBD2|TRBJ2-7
CASSPNGGEPNPYEQYF
TGTGCCAGCAGCCCTAATGGGGGGGAGCCAAATCCCTACGAGCAGTACTTC
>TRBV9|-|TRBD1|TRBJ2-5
CASSGSGGAGETQYF
TGTGCCAGCAGCGGCTCAGGGGGCGCGGGAGAGACCCAGTACTTC
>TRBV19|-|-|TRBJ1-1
CASSPEATHQLMTEAFF
TGTGCCAGTAGCCCGGAGGCCACCCATCAACTTATGACTGAAGCTTTCTTT
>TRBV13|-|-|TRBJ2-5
CASSLGVQLEKTQYF
TGTGCCAGCAGCTTAGGTGTACAGCTCGAGAAGACCCAGTACTTC